Ten or more counts support the clone carrying this T cell receptor beta chain. Its antigen is undetermined. The data belong to a study of molecular identifiers for immune sequencing clone quantification. Study background: RNA, taken in replicates from approximately 20,000 or 100,000 naive CD8 cells, was split five ways, with four sequenced.

Notes on the study in general: Amid fewer than 1.3 million naive cells, spiked Jurkat TCR RNA from one cell was reportedly still detectable. Identical barcode-sharing TCR molecules could lead to underestimated sizes for highly expanded clones.

CDR3 length: 15 residues. Unmatched junction bases numbered 5, after V lost 6 bases and J lost 4 bases. Germline CDR1 reads MNHEY; CDR2 reads SVGEGT. Bulk TCR library preparation followed previously described methods with listed TCR primers. TCRdb called the PCR reads again in MiXCR, with one record for every CDR3 protein. The table has over 600,000 distinct CDR3 sequences, less than 20% seen once. The V gene is TRBV6-2 or TRBV6-3, the J gene TRBJ2-7, with 14 positions matching TRBD2. The sequence was collected from a human donor in good health. Some libraries in this study had Jurkat cell RNA spiked in. Material: naive CD8+ T cells from blood, with Jurkat cell RNA spiked in. Documented subset: FACS-sorted CD8+CD4-CCR7+CD45RA+ naive T cells. The CDR3: CASRLGTSGGYEQYF. CDR3 sequence (DNA): TGTGCCAGCAGGCTCGGGACTAGCGGGGGTTACGAGCAGTACTTC.